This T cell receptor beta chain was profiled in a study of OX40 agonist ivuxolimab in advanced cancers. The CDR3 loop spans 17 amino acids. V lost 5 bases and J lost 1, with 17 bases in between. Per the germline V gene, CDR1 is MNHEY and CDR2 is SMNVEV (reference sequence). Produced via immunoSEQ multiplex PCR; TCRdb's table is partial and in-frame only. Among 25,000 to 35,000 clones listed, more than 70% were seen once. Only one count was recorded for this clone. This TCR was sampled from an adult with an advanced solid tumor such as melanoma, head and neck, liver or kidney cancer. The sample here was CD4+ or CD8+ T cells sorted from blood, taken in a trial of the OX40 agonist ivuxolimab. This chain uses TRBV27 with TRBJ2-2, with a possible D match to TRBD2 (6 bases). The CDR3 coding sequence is TGTGCCAGCAGTCCCCTCGGGGGAAGAGAGAACACCGGGGAGCTGTTTTTT. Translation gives CASSPLGGRENTGELFF.